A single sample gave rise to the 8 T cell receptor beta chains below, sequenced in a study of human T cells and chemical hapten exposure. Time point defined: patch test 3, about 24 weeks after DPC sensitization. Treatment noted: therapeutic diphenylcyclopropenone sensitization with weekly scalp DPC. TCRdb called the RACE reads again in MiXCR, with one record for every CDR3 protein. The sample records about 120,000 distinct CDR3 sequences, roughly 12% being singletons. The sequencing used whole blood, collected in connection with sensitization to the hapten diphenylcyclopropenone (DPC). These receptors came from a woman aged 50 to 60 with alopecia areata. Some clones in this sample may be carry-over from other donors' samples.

The CDR3 protein is CASSGGGGGVSYEQYF. The CDR3 coding sequence is TGTGCCAGCAGCGGCGGGGGAGGCGGAGTGAGCTACGAGCAGTACTTC. The rearrangement links TRBV5-5 to TRBJ2-7, with 7 bases aligning to TRBD2. The germline V gene has CDR1 SGHKS and CDR2 YYEKEE (reference sequence). V lost 4 bases to trimming and J lost 3 bases; unmatched junction nucleotides: 13. The CDR3 covers 16 residues.

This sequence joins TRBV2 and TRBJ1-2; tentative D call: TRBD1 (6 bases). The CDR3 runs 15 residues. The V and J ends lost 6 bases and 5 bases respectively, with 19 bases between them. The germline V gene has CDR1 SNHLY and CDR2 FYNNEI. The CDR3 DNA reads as TGTGCCAGCAGGGAACTAGGGGGGGCCCCGTATGGCTACACCTTC. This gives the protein CASRELGGAPYGYTF. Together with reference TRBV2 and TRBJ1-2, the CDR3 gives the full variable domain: EPEVTQTPSHQVTQMGQEVILRCVPISNHLYFYWYRQILGQKVEFLVSFYNNEISEKSEIFDDQFSVERPDGSNFTLKIRSTKLEDSAMYFCASRELGGAPYGYTFGSGTRLTVV.

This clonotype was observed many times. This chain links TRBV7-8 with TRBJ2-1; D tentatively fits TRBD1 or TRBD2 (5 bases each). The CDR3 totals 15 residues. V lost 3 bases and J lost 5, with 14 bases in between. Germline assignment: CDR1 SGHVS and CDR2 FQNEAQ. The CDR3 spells CASSFRGETHNEQFF. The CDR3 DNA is TGTGCCAGCAGCTTCCGAGGGGAGACCCACAATGAGCAGTTCTTC.

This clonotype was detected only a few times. CDR3 loop: CASSQDASGSEQFF. The CDR3 DNA reads as TGCGCCAGCAGCCAAGATGCTAGCGGGTCGGAGCAGTTCTTC. The gene calls are TRBV4-3 and TRBJ2-1; 8 nucleotides align to TRBD2. V gave up 0 bases and J gave up 10 bases; unmatched junction bases: 5. Looked up from germline, CDR1 is LGHNA and CDR2 is YSLEER. The CDR3 length is 14 residues.

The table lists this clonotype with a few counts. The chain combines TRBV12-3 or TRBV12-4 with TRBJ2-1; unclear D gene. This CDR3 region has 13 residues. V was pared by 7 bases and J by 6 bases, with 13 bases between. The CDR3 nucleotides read TGTGCCAGCACCCTCGGACCTCTCAATGAGCAGTTCTTC. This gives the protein CASTLGPLNEQFF.

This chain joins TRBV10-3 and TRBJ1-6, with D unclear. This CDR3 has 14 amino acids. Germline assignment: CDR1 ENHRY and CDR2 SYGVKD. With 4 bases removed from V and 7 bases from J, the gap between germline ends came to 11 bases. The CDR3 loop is CAISATGGNSPLHF. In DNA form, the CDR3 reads TGTGCCATCAGTGCTACGGGCGGAAATTCACCCCTCCACTTT.

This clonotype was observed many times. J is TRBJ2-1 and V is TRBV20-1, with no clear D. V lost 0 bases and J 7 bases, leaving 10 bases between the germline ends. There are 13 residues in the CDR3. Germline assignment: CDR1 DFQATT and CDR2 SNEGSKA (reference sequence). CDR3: CSAREDWQNEQFF. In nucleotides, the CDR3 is TGCAGTGCTAGAGAGGATTGGCAAAATGAGCAGTTCTTC.

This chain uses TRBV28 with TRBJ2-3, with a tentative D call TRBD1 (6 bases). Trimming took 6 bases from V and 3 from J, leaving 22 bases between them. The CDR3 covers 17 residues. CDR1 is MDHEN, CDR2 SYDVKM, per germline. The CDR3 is CASRRRTDLRRTDTQYF. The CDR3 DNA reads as TGTGCCAGCAGACGCCGGACAGACCTTCGGCGTACAGATACGCAGTATTTT.